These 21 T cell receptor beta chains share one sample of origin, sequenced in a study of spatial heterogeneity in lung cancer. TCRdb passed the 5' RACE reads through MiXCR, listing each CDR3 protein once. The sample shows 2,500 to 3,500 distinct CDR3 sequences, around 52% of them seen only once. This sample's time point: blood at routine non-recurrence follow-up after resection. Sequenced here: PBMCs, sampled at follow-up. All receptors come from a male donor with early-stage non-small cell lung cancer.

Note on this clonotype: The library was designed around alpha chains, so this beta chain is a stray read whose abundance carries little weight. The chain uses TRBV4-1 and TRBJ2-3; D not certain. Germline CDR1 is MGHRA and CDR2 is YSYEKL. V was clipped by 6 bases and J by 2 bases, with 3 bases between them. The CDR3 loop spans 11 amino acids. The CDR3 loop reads CASRFTDTQYF. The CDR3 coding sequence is TGCGCCAGCAGATTCACAGATACGCAGTATTTT.

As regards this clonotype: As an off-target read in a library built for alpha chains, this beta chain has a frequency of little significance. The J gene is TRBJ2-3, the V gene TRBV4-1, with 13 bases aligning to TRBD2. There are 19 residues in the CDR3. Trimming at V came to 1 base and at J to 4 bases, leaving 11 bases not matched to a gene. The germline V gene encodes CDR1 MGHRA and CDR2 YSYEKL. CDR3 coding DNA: TGCGCCAGCAGCCAAGGGGGCGGACTAGCGGGAGTCGTATCAGATACGCAGTATTTT. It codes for CASSQGGGLAGVVSDTQYF.

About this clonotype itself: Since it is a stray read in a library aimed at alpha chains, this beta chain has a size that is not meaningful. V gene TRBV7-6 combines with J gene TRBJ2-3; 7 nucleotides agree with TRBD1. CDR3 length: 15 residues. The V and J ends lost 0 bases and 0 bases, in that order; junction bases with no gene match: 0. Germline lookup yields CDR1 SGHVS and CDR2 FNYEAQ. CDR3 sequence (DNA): TGTGCCAGCAGCTTAGCGGGACAGAGCACAGATACGCAGTATTTT. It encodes CASSLAGQSTDTQYF.

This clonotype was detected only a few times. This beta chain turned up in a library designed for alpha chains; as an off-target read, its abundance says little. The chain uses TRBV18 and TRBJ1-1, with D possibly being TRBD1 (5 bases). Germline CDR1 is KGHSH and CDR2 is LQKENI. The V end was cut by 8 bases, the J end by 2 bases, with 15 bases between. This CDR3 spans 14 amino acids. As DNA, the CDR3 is TGTGCCAGCACCCCAGGAGGACAAAACACTGAAGCTTTCTTT. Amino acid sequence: CASTPGGQNTEAFF. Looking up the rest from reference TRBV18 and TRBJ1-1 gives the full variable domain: NAGVMQNPRHLVRRRGQEARLRCSPMKGHSHVYWYRQLPEEGLKFMVYLQKENIIDESGMPKERFSAEFPKEGPSILRIQQVVRGDSAAYFCASTPGGQNTEAFFGQGTRLTVV.

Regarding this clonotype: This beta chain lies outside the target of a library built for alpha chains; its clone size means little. CDR3 sequence: CASSGRGTGGYTF. DNA of the CDR3: TGTGCCAGCAGCGGACGGGGGACCGGCGGCTACACCTTC. J is TRBJ1-2 and V is TRBV7-9, with a tentative D call TRBD1 (5 bases). The CDR3 consists of 13 residues. CDR1 is SEHNR and CDR2 is FQNEAQ in the germline V gene (reference sequence). V lost 5 bases and J 8 bases, leaving 15 bases between the germline ends.

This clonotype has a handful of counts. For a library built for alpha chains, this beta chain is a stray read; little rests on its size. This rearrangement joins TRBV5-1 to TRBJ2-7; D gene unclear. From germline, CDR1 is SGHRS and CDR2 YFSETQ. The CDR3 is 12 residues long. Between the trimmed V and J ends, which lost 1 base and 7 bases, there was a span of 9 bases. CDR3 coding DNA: TGCGCCAGCAGCTTGACGCTTGGGGAGCAGTACTTC. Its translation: CASSLTLGEQYF. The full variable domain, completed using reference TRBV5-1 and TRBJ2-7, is KAGVTQTPRYLIKTRGQQVTLSCSPISGHRSVSWYQQTPGQGLQFLFEYFSETQRNKGNFPGRFSGRQFSNSRSEMNVSTLELGDSALYLCASSLTLGEQYFGPGTRLTVT.

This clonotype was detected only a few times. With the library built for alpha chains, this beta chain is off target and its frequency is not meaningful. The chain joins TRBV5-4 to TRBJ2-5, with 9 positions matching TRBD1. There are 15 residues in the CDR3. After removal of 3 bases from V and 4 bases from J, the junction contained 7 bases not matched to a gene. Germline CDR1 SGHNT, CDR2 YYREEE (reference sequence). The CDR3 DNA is TGTGCCAGCAGCTCCCTAAGGACAGGGGCAGAGACCCAGTACTTC. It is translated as CASSSLRTGAETQYF.

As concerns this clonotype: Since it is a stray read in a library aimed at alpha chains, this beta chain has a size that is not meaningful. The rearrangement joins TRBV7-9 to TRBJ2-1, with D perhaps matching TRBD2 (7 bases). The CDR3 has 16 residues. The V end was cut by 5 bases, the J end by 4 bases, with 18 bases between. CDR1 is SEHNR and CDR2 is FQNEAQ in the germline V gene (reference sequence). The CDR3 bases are TGTGCCAGCAGCCCTATTTCGGGGGGCCAATACAATGAGCAGTTCTTC. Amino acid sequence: CASSPISGGQYNEQFF.

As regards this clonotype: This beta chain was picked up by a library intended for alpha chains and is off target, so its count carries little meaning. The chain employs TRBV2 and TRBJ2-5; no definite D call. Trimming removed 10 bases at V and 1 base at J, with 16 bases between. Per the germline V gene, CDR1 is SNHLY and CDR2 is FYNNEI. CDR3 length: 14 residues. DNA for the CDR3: TGTGCCACCTGGGGTTTCGGGCGCCAAGAGACCCAGTACTTC. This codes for CATWGFGRQETQYF.

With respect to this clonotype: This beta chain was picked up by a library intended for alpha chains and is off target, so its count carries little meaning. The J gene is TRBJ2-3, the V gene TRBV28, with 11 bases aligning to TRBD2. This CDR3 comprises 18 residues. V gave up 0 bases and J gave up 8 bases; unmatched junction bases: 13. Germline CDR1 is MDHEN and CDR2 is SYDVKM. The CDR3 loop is CASSLWASGGSERGTQYF. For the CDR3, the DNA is TGTGCCAGCAGTTTATGGGCTAGCGGGGGGAGCGAGCGTGGTACGCAGTATTTT.

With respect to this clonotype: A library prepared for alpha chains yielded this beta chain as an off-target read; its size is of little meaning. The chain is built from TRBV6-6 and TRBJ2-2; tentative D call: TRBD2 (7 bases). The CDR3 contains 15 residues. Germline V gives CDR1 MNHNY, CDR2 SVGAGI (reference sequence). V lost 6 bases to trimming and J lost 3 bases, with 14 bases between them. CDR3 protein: CASSQGRGDTGELFF. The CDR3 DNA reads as TGTGCCAGCAGCCAGGGGAGGGGGGACACCGGGGAGCTGTTTTTT.

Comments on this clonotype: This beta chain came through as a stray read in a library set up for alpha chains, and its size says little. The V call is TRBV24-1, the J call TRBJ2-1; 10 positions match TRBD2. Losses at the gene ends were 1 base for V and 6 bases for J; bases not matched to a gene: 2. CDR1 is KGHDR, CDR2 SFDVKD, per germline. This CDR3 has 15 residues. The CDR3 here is CATSDLAGGPNEQFF. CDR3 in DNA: TGTGCCACCAGTGATTTAGCGGGAGGGCCCAATGAGCAGTTCTTC.

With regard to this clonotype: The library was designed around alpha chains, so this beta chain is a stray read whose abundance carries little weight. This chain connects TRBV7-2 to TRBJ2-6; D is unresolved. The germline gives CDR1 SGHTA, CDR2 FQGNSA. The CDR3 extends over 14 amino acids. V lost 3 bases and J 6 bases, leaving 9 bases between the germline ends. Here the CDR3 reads CASSFAEVANVLTF. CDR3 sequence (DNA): TGTGCCAGCAGCTTCGCGGAAGTGGCCAACGTCCTGACTTTC.

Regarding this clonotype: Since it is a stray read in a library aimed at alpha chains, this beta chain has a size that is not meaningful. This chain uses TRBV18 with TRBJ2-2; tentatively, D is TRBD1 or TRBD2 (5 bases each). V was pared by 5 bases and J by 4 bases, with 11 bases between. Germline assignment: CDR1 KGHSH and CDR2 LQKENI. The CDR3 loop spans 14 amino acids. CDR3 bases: TGTGCCAGCTCAAGTATGAGGGGCACCGGGGAGCTGTTTTTT. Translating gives CASSSMRGTGELFF. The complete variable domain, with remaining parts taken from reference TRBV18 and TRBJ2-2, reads NAGVMQNPRHLVRRRGQEARLRCSPMKGHSHVYWYRQLPEEGLKFMVYLQKENIIDESGMPKERFSAEFPKEGPSILRIQQVVRGDSAAYFCASSSMRGTGELFFGEGSRLTVL.

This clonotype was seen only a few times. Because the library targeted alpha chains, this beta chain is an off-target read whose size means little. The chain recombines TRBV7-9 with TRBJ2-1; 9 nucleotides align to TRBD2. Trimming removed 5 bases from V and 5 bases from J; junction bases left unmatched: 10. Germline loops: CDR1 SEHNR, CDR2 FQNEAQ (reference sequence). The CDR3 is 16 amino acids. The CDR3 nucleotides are TGTGCCAGCAGCCTCCCGGCTAGCGGGACTAACAATGAGCAGTTCTTC. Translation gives CASSLPASGTNNEQFF.

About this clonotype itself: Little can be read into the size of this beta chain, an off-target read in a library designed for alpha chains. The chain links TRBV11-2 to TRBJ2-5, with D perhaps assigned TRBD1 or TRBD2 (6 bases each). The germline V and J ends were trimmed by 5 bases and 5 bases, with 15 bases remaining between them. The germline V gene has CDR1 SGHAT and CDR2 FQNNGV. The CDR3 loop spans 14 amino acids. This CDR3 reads CASSPPGGRETQYF. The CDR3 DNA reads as TGTGCCAGCAGCCCCCCCGGGGGCCGGGAGACCCAGTACTTC.

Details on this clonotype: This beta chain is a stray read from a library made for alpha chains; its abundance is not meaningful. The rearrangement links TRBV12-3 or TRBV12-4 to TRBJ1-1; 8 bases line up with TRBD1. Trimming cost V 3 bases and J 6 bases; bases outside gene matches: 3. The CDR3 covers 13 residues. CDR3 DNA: TGTGCCAGCAGTTTGGCAGGGGGCTCTGAAGCTTTCTTT. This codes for CASSLAGGSEAFF.

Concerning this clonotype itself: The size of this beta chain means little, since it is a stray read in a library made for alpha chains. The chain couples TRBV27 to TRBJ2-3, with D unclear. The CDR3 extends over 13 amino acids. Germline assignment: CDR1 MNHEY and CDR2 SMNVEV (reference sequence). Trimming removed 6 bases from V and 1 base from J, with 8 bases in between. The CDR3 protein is CASSPSRTDTQYF. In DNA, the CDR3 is TGTGCCAGCAGCCCCTCCCGCACAGATACGCAGTATTTT.

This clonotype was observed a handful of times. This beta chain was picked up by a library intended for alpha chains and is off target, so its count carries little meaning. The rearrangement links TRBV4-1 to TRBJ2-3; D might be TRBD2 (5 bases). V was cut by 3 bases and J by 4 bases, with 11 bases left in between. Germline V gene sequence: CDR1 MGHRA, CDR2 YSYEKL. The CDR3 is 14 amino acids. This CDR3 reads CASSHGGSPDTQYF. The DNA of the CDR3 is TGCGCCAGCAGCCATGGCGGGTCTCCAGATACGCAGTATTTT.

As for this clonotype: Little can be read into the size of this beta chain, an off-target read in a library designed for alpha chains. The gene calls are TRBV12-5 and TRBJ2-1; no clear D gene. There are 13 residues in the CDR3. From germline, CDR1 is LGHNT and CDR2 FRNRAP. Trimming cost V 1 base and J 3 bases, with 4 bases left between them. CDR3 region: CASGLASYNEQFF. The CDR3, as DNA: TGTGCTAGTGGTTTGGCCAGCTACAATGAGCAGTTCTTC.

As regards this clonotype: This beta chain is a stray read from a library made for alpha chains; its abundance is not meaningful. CDR3 protein: CASSGKTSGNTDTQYF. The CDR3 coding sequence is TGCGCCAGCAGCGGGAAGACTAGCGGGAACACAGATACGCAGTATTTT. This chain uses TRBV5-1 with TRBJ2-3, with 11 bases fitting TRBD2. The ends lost 4 bases at V and 2 bases at J; junction bases unmatched: 6. The CDR3 consists of 16 residues. In germline, CDR1 is SGHRS, CDR2 YFSETQ.